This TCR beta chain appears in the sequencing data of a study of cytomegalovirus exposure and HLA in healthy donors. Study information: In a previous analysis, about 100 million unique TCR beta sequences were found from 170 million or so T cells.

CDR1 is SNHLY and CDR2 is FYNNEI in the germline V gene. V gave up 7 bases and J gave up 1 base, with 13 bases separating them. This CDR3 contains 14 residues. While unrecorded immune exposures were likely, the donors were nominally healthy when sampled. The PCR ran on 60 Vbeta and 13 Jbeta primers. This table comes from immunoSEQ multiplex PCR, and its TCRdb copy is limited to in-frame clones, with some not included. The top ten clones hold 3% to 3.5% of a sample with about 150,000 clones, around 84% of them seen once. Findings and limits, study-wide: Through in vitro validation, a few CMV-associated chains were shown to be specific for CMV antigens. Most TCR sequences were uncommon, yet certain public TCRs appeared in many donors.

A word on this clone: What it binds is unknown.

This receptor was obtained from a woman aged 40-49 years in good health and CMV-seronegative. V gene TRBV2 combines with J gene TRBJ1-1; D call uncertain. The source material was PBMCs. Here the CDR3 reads CASNSRHTNTEAFF. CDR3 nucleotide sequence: TGTGCCAGCAATTCGAGACACACGAACACTGAAGCTTTCTTT.